This T cell receptor beta chain was recovered during a study of T cell responses to AZD1222 COVID-19 vaccine. CDR1 is MNHEY, CDR2 SMNVEV, per germline (reference sequence). The length of the CDR3 is 15 residues. Trimming removed 3 bases from V and 4 bases from J, with 13 bases in between. This clone counts as medium-sized. Assay: immunoSEQ multiplex PCR; the TCRdb copy retains only in-frame clones and omits some. Of roughly 160,000 clones detected, 92% appear once; the ten largest clones hold roughly 4.4%. The source was peripheral blood, collected on day 0 of MenACWY control vaccination. The rearrangement joins TRBV27 to TRBJ2-1; a weak D match, TRBD1 (6 bases). This clonotype was sampled from an adult in good health. The CDR3 region has the DNA TGTGCCAGCAGTTTCAAACTGGACAGATACAATGAGCAGTTCTTC. The encoded protein is CASSFKLDRYNEQFF.